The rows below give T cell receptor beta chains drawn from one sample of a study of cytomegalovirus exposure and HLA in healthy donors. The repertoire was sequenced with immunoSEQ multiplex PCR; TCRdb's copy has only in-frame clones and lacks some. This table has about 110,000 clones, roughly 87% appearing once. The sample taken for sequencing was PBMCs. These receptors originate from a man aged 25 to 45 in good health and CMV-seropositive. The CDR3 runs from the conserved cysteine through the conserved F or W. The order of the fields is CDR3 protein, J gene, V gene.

cdr3_aa: CASSPQDGQTKETQYF
j_call: TRBJ2-5
v_call: TRBV4-1

cdr3_aa: CASSLGGSWEQYF
j_call: TRBJ2-7
v_call: TRBV5-1

cdr3_aa: CASSLGGGTNTDTQYF
j_call: TRBJ2-3
v_call: TRBV5-6

cdr3_aa: CAPRPTGFGETQYF
j_call: TRBJ2-5
v_call: TRBV21-1

cdr3_aa: CASSSRAGQGGTKNSQYF
j_call: TRBJ2-4
v_call: TRBV7-6

cdr3_aa: CATSRDPPSGGHGELFF
j_call: TRBJ2-2
v_call: TRBV15

cdr3_aa: CASSIRGGNTEAFF
j_call: TRBJ1-1
v_call: TRBV19

cdr3_aa: CASSLRDGGNIQYF
j_call: TRBJ2-4
v_call: TRBV7-9

cdr3_aa: CASSRSGVTNTGELFF
j_call: TRBJ2-2
v_call: TRBV7-8

cdr3_aa: CAISGWGLNTEAFF
j_call: TRBJ1-1
v_call: TRBV10-3

cdr3_aa: CASSFQGAKEKLFF
j_call: TRBJ1-4
v_call: TRBV5-1

cdr3_aa: CASLRASGHEQFF
j_call: TRBJ2-1
v_call: TRBV6-7

cdr3_aa: CASSIKGQVETTNEKLFF
j_call: TRBJ1-4
v_call: TRBV19

cdr3_aa: CAWSAPWGRSGTDTQYF
j_call: TRBJ2-3
v_call: TRBV30

cdr3_aa: CASSAGTATSSGNTIYF
j_call: TRBJ1-3
v_call: TRBV9

cdr3_aa: CATRAGRSSNQPQHF
j_call: TRBJ1-5
v_call: TRBV11-3

cdr3_aa: CASRRTGVNYEQYF
j_call: TRBJ2-7
v_call: TRBV2

cdr3_aa: CASSLAQPGQGNTEAFF
j_call: TRBJ1-1
v_call: TRBV7-3

cdr3_aa: CASSERTSGGYTDTQYF
j_call: TRBJ2-3
v_call: TRBV21-1

cdr3_aa: CASSKRQGLDEKLFF
j_call: TRBJ1-4
v_call: TRBV7-8

cdr3_aa: CAWSVPGGRSTEAFF
j_call: TRBJ1-1
v_call: TRBV30

cdr3_aa: CASSRAQVGSMGNQPQHF
j_call: TRBJ1-5
v_call: TRBV4-1

cdr3_aa: CASSRQAESEKLFF
j_call: TRBJ1-4
v_call: TRBV9

cdr3_aa: CASSGVHNEQFF
j_call: TRBJ2-1
v_call: TRBV27

cdr3_aa: CASYRANTGELFF
j_call: TRBJ2-2
v_call: TRBV27

cdr3_aa: CASSSVAGAHEQYF
j_call: TRBJ2-7
v_call: TRBV5-4

cdr3_aa: CSVGQRGYGYTF
j_call: TRBJ1-2
v_call: TRBV29-1

cdr3_aa: CAISAVGGQSSGYTF
j_call: TRBJ1-2
v_call: TRBV10-3

cdr3_aa: CACSSNYPEETQYF
j_call: TRBJ2-5
v_call: TRBV13

cdr3_aa: CASGGDQPQHF
j_call: TRBJ1-5
v_call: TRBV6-7

cdr3_aa: CAASGTQYF
j_call: TRBJ2-5
v_call: TRBV10-2

cdr3_aa: CAVGQGSTDTQYF
j_call: TRBJ2-3
v_call: TRBV10-3

cdr3_aa: CASSSLASGGNEQFF
j_call: TRBJ2-1
v_call: TRBV5-1

cdr3_aa: CASSERGGRTDTQYF
j_call: TRBJ2-3
v_call: TRBV2

cdr3_aa: CASSLSTGTSGEQYF
j_call: TRBJ2-7
v_call: TRBV5-5

cdr3_aa: CASSADRVVGNEQFF
j_call: TRBJ2-1
v_call: TRBV19

cdr3_aa: CASSVGTGATGELFF
j_call: TRBJ2-2
v_call: TRBV9

cdr3_aa: CASSLGDRGRNYGYTF
j_call: TRBJ1-2
v_call: TRBV5-1

cdr3_aa: CASSPRDRGIGNTIYF
j_call: TRBJ1-3
v_call: TRBV7-9

cdr3_aa: CASSQDLLAADTQYF
j_call: TRBJ2-3
v_call: TRBV4-1